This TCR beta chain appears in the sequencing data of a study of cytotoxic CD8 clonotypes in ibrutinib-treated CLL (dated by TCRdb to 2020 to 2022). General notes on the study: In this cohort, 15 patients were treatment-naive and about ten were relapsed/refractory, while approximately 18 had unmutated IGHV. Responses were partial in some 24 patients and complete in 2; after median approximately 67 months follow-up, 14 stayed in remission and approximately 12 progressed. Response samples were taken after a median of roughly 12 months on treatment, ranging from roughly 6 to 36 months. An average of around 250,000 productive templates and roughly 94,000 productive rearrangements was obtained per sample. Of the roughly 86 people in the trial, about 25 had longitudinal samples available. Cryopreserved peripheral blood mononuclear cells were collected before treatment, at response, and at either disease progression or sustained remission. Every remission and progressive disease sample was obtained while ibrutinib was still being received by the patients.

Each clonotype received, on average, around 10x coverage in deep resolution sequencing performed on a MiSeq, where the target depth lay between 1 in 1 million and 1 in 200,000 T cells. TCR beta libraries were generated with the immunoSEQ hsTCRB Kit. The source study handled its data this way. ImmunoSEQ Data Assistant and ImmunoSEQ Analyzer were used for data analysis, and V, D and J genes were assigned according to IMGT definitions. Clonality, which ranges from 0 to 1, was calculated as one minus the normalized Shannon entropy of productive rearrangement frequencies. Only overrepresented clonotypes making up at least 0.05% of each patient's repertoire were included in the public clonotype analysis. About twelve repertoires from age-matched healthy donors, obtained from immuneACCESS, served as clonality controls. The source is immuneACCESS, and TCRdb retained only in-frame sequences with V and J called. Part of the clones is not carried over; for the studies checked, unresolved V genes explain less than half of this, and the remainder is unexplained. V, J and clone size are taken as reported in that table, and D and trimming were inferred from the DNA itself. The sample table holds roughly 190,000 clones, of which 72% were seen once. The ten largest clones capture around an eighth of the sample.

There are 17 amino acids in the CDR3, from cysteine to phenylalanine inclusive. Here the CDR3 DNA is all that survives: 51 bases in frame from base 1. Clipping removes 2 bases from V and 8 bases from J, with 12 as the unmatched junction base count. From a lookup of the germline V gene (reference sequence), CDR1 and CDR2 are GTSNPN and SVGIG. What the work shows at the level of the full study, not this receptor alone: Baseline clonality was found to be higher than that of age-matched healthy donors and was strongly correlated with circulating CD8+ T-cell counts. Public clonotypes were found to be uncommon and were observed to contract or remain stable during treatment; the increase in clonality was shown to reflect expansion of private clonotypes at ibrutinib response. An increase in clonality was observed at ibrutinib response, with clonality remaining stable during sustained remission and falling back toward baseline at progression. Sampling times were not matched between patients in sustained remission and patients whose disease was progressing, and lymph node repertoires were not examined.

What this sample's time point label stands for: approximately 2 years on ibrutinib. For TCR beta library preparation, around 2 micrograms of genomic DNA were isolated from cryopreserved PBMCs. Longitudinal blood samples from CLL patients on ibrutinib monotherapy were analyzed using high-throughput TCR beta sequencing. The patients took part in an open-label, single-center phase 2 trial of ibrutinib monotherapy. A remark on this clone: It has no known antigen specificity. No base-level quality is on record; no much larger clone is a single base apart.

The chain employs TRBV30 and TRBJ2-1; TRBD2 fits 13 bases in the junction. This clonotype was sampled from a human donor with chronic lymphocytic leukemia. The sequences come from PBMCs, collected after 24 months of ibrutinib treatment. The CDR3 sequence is CAWSSLFGTSGIDEQFF. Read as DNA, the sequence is TGTGCCTGGAGTTCATTGTTTGGGACTAGCGGGATTGATGAGCAGTTCTTC.